The T cell receptor (beta chain) under discussion was sequenced for a study of Ad26.COV2.S vaccination and SARS-CoV-2 variants. The treatment was: approximately 18 received Ad26.COV2.S at low or high dose, single or two shots; about five received placebo; per-sample allocation not given. The study sampled participants on day 63 after the first vaccine or placebo injection. Boston supplied an adult donor aged 18-55 years. Study-level findings and limits: It was reported that spike-specific CD8+ and CD4+ T cell responses were substantially broad after vaccination.

TCRdb keeps only in-frame clones here, not all; method: immunoSEQ multiplex PCR. The table lists about 350,000 clones, more than 85% of them singletons, with about 4.6% in the top ten. A remark on this clone: Its antigen remains unknown.

The V end was cut by 4 bases, the J end by 6 bases, with 16 bases between. Germline V gene sequence: CDR1 LGHNA, CDR2 YNFKEQ. This CDR3 spans 14 amino acids. The clonotype comes from a person between 18 and 59 years old who received the Ad26.COV2.S COVID-19 vaccine or a placebo. Sequencing was performed on peripheral blood, taken in a trial of Ad26.COV2.S vaccine versus placebo. The gene calls are TRBV4-2 and TRBJ2-7; the D is unclear. CDR3 loop: CASSPEIGNLEQYF. The CDR3 DNA follows: TGTGCCAGCAGCCCGGAGATAGGGAATCTCGAGCAGTACTTC.